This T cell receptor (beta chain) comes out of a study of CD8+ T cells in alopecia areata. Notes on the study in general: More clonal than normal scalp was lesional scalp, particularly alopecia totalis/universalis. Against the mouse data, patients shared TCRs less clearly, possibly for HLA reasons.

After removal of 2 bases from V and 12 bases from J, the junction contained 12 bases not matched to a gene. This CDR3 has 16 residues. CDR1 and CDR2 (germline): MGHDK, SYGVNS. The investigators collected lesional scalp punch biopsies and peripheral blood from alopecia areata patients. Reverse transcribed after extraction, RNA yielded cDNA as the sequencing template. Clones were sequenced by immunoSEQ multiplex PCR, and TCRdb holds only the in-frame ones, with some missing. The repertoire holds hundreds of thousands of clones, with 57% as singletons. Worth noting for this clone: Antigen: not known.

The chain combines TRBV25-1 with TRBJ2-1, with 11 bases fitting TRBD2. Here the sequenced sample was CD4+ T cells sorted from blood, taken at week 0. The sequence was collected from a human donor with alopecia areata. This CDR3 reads CASSEGETSGMPAQFF. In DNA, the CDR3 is TGTGCCAGCAGTGAAGGGGAGACTAGCGGGATGCCTGCGCAGTTCTTC.